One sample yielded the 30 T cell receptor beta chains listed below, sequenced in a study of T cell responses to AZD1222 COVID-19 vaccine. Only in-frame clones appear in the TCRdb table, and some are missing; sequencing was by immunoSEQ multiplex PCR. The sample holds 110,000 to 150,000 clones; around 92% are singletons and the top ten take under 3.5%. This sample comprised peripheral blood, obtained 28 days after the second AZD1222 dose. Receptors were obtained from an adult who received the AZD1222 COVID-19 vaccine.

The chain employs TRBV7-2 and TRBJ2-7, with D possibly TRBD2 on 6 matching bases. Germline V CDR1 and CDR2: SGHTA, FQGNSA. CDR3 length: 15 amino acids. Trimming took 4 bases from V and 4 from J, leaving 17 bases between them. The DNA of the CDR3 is TGTGCCAGCAGCTCGGGAGCCTATCCGTCATACGAGCAGTACTTC. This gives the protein CASSSGAYPSYEQYF.

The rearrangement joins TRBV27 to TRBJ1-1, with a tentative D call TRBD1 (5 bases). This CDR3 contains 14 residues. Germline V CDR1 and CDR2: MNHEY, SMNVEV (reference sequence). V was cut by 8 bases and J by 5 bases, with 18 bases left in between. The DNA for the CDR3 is TGTGCCAGCGGCTACCGGGACCCAGGGACTGAAGCTTTCTTT. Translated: CASGYRDPGTEAFF.

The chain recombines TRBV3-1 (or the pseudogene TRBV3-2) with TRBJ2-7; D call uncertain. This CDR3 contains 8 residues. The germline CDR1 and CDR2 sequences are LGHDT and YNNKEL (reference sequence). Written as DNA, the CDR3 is TGTGCCAGCCGACCGAGCCCGGTC. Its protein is CASRPSPV.

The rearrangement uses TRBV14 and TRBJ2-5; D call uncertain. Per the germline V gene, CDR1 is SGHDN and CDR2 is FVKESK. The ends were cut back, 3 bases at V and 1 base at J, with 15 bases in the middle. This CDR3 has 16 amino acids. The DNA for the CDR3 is TGTGCCAGCAGCCAGCTCCCTCGAAGGACCCAAGAGACCCAGTACTTC. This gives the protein CASSQLPRRTQETQYF.

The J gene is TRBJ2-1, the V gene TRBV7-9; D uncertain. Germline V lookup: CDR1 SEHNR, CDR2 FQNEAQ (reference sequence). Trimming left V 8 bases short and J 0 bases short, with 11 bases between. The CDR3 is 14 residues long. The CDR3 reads CASLLPSSYNEQFF. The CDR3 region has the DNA TGTGCCAGCCTTCTACCTAGCTCCTACAATGAGCAGTTCTTC.

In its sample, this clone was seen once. This chain's CDR3 is CASSEGQGGYEQYF. The DNA for the CDR3 is TGCGCCAGCAGCGAGGGACAGGGGGGCTACGAGCAGTACTTC. The rearrangement links TRBV5-1 to TRBJ2-7, with 11 bases aligning to TRBD1. This CDR3 comprises 14 residues. Germline V lookup: CDR1 SGHRS, CDR2 YFSETQ. With V trimmed by 4 bases and J by 3 bases, 3 bases remained unmatched.

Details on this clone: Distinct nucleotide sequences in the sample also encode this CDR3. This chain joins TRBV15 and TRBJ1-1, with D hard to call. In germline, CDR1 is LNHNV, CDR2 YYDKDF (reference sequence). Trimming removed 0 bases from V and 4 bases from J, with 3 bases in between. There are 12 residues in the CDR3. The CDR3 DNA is TGTGCCACCAGCAGAGATAGCACTGAAGCTTTCTTT. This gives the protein CATSRDSTEAFF.

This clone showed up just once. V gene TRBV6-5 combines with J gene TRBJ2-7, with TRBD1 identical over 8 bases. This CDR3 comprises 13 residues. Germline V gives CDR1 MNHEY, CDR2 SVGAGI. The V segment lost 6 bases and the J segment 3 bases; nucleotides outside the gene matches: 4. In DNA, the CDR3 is TGTGCCAGCAGATTGGACAGGGACTACGAGCAGTACTTC. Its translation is CASRLDRDYEQYF.

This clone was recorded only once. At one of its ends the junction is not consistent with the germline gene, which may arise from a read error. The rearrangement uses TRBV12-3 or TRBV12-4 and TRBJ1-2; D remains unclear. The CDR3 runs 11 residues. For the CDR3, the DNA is TGTGCCAGCAGTTTAGTCGAGACGGAATTCTTC. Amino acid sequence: CASSLVETEFF.

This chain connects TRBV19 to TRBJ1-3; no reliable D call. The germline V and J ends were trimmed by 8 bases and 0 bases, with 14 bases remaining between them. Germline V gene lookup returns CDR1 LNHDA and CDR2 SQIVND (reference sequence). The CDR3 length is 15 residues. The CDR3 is CASVEGAYSGNTIYF. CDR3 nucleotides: TGTGCCAGTGTAGAGGGCGCCTACTCTGGAAACACCATATATTTT.

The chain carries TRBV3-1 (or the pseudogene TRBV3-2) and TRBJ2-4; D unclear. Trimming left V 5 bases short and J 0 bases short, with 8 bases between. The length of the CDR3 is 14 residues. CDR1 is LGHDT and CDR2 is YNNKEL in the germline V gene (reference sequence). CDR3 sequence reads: CASSFQVAKNIQYF. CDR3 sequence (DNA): TGTGCCAGCAGCTTCCAAGTAGCCAAAAACATTCAGTACTTC.

CDR3 sequence reads: CASSLRTGSSGELFF. The CDR3 DNA is TGTGCCAGCAGTTTACGGACAGGGTCCAGCGGGGAGCTGTTTTTT. J is TRBJ2-2 and V is TRBV27; 8 bases are a match to TRBD1. V dropped 2 bases and J dropped 7; count of bases not matched to a gene: 6. From germline, CDR1 is MNHEY and CDR2 SMNVEV (reference sequence). This CDR3 comprises 15 residues.

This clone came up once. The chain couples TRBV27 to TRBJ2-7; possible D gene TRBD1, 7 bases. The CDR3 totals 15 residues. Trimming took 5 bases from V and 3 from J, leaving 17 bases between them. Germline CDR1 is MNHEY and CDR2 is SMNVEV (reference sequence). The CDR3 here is CASSRRGDSDYEQYF. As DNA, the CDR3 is TGTGCCAGCAGTCGCAGGGGGGACAGCGACTACGAGCAGTACTTC.

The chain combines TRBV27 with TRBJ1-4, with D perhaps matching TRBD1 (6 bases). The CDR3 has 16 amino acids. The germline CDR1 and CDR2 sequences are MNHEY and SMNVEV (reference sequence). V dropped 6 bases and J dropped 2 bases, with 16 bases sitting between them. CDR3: CASSPRGASTNEKLFF. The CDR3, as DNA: TGTGCCAGCAGCCCTCGGGGGGCTTCCACTAATGAAAAACTGTTTTTT.

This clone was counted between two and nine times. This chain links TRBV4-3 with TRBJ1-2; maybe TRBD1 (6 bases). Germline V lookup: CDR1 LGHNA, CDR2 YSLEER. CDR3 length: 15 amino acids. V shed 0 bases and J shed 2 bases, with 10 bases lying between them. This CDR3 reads CASSQERTVNYGYTF. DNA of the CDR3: TGCGCCAGCAGCCAAGAAAGGACAGTAAACTATGGCTACACCTTC.

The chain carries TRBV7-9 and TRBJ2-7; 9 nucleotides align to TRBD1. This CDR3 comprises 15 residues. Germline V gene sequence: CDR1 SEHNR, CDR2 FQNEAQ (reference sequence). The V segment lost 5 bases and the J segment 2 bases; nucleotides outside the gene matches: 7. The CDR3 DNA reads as TGTGCCAGCAGCCTGAAGGGACAGGGAACCTACGAGCAGTACTTC. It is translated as CASSLKGQGTYEQYF.

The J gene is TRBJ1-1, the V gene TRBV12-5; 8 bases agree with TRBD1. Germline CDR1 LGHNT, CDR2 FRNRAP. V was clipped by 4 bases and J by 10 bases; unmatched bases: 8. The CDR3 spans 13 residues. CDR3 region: CASGSGTGGGAFF. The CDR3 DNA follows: TGTGCTAGTGGTTCGGGGACAGGCGGGGGAGCTTTCTTT. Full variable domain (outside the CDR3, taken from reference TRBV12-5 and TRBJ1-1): DARVTQTPRHKVTEMGQEVTMRCQPILGHNTVFWYRQTMMQGLELLAYFRNRAPLDDSGMPKDRFSAEMPDATLATLKIQPSEPRDSAVYFCASGSGTGGGAFFGQGTRLTVV.

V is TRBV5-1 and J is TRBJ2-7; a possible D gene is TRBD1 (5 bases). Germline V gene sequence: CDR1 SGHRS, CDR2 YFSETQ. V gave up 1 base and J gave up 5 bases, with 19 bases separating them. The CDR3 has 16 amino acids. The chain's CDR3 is CASSLRFQDNRHEQYF. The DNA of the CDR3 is TGCGCCAGCAGCTTGCGGTTCCAGGACAATCGCCACGAGCAGTACTTC.

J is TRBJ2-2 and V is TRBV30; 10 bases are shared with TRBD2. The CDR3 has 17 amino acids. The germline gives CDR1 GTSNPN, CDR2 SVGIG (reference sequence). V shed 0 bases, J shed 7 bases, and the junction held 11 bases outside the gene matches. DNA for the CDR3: TGTGCCTGGAGTGTACAGGCTAGCGGGAGAAAGGGCGGGGAGCTGTTTTTT. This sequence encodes CAWSVQASGRKGGELFF. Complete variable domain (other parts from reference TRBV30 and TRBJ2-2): SQTIHQWPATLVQPVGSPLSLECTVEGTSNPNLYWYRQAAGRGLQLLFYSVGIGQISSEVPQNLSASRPQDRQFILSSKKLLLSDSGFYLCAWSVQASGRKGGELFFGEGSRLTVL.

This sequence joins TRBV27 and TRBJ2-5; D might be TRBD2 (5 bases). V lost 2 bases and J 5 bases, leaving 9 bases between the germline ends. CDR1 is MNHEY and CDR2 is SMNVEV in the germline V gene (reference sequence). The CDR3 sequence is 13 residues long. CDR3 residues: CASSLRGEETQYF. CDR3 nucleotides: TGTGCCAGCAGTTTACGGGGAGAGGAGACCCAGTACTTC.

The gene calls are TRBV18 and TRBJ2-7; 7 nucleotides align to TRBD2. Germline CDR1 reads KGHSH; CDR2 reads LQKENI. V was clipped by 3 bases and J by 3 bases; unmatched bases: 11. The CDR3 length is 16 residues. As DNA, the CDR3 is TGTGCCAGCTCACCGATGGGTTCTAGCGGAAGCTACGAGCAGTACTTC. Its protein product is CASSPMGSSGSYEQYF.

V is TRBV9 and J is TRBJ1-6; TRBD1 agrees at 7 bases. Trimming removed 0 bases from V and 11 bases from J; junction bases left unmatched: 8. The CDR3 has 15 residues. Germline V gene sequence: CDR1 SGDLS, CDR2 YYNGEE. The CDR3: CASSVEGGGRAPLHF. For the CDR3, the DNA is TGTGCCAGCAGCGTAGAAGGGGGCGGCAGGGCACCCCTCCACTTT. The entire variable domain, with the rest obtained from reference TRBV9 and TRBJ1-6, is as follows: DSGVTQTPKHLITATGQRVTLRCSPRSGDLSVYWYQQSLDQGLQFLIQYYNGEERAKGNILERFSAQQFPDLHSELNLSSLELGDSALYFCASSVEGGGRAPLHFGNGTRLTVT.

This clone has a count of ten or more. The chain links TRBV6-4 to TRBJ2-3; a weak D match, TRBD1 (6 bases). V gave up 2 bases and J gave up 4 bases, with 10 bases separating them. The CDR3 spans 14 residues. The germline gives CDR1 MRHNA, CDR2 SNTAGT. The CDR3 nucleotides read TGTGCCAGCAGTGACGCAGGGGCCGCAGATACGCAGTATTTT. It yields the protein CASSDAGAADTQYF.

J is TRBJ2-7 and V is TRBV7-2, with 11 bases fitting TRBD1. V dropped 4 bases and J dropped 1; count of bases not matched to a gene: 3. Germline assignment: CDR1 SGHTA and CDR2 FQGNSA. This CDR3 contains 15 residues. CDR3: CASSSGQGVSYEQYF. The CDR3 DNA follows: TGTGCCAGCAGCTCGGGACAGGGGGTTTCCTACGAGCAGTACTTC.

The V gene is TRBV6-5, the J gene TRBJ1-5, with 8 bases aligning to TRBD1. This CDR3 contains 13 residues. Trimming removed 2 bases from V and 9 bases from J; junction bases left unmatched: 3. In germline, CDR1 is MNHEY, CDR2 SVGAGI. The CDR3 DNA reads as TGTGCCAGCAGTTACCGGACAGGGATGCCCCAGCATTTT. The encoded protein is CASSYRTGMPQHF.

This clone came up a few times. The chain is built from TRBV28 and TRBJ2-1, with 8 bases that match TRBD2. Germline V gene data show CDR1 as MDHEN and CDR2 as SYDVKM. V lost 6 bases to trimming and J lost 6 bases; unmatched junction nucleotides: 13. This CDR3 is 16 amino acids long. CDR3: CASSFLGIAGRNEQFF. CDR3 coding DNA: TGTGCCAGCAGCTTCCTCGGGATAGCGGGACGCAATGAGCAGTTCTTC.

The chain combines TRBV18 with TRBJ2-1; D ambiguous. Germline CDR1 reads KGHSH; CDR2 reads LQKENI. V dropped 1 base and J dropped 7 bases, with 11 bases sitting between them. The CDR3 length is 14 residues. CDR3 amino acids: CASSPRNLGNEQFF. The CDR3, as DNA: TGTGCCAGCTCACCACGTAACTTAGGTAATGAGCAGTTCTTC.

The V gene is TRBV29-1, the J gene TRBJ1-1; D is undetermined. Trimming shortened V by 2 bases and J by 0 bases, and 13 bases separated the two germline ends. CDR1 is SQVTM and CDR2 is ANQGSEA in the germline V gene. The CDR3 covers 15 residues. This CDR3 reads CSVEKGGRVNTEAFF. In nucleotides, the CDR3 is TGCAGCGTTGAAAAAGGAGGCCGAGTGAACACTGAAGCTTTCTTT.

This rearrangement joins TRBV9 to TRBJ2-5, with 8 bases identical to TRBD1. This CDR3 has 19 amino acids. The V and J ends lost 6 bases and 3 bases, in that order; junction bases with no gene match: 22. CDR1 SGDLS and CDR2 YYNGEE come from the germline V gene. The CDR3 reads CASTKGGAGGFLGEETQYF. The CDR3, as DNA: TGTGCCAGCACGAAAGGTGGGGCAGGGGGCTTTTTGGGCGAAGAGACCCAGTACTTC.

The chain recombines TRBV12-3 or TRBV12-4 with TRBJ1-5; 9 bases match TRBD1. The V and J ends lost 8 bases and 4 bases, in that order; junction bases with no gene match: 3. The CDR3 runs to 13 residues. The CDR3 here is CASLGTGNQPQHF. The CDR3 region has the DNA TGTGCCAGCCTCGGGACAGGGAATCAGCCCCAGCATTTT.